This T cell receptor (beta chain) was sequenced during a study of shared clonotypes between healthy human individuals. Study findings and constraints: Even with large depth, rarefaction showed that sorted-subset sequencing was incomplete.

Nashville, Tennessee was home to all donors, each a Caucasian adult. Running of the assay took place at deep level. Original methodology: Junction-only immunoSEQ data arrived without quality scores, meaning filtering differed. The repertoire was sequenced with immunoSEQ multiplex PCR; TCRdb's copy has only in-frame clones and lacks some. V, J and clone size reflect that table, while D and trimming were determined from the DNA. The table lists about 2.4 million clones, more than 85% of them singletons, with around 0.4% in the top ten. The V gene end was trimmed by 1 base and the J gene end by 8 bases; junction bases not matched to a gene: 6. Germline V lookup: CDR1 SNHLY, CDR2 FYNNEI. The CDR3 totals 15 residues. This clone appeared a single time. Its antigen is unidentified.

Sequencing used naive CD4+ T cells from PBMCs. Described subset: CD45RA+ positively selected. This chain connects TRBV2 to TRBJ1-3; 9 bases align to TRBD1. This TCR was recovered from a young man in good health. Some clones in this sample may be carry-over from other donors' samples. Here the CDR3 DNA reads TGTGCCAGCAGTGAAGGAGGGACAGGGAAAGACACCATATATTTT. Translating gives CASSEGGTGKDTIYF.